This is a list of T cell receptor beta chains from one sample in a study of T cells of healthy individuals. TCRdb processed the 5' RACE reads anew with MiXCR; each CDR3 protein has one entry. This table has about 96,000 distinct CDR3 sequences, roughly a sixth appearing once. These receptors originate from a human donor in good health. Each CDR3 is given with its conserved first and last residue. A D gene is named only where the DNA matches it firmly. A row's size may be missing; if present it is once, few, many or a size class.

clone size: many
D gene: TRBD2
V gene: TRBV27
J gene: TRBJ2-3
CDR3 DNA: TGTGCCAGCAGCCCTTACGGGAGGGTAAAAGATACGCAGTATTTT
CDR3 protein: CASSPYGRVKDTQYF

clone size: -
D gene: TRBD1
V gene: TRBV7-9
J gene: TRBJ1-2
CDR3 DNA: TGTGCCAGCAGCTCTATGGACAGGGTCCATGGCTACACCTTC
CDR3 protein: CASSSMDRVHGYTF

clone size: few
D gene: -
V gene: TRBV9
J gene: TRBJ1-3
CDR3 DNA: TGTGCCAGCAGCGTAGGAGGGTTGAAAGGAAACACCATATATTTT
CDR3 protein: CASSVGGLKGNTIYF

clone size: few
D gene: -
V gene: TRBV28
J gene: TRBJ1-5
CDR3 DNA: TGTGCCAGCAGTTTACCAAGCAATCAGCCCCAGCATTTT
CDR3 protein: CASSLPSNQPQHF

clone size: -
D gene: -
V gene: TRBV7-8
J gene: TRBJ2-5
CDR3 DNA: TGTGCCAGCAGCTTTCCGGGTGCAGAGACCCAGTACTTC
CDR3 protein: CASSFPGAETQYF

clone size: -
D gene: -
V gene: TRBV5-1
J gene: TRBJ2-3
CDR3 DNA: TGCGCCAGCAGCCCCGCGGTAGATACGCAGTATTTT
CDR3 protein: CASSPAVDTQYF

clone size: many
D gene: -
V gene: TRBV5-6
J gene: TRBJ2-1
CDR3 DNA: TGTGCCAGCAAGTATCGGCTCAAATCTAGTAATGAGCAGTTCTTC
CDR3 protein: CASKYRLKSSNEQFF

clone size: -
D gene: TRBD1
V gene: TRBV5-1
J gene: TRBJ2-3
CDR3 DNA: TGCGCCAGCAGCCCGGGACAGGCTAGCACAGATACGCAGTATTTT
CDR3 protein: CASSPGQASTDTQYF

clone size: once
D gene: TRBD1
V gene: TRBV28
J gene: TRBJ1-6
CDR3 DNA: TGTGCCAGCAGATCCCGGACAGGGGTCACCCTCCACTTT
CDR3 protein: CASRSRTGVTLHF

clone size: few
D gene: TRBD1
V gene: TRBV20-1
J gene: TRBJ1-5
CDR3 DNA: TGCAGTGCTAGCTCCGGGACAGGGATCTATCAGCCCCAGCATTTT
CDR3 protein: CSASSGTGIYQPQHF

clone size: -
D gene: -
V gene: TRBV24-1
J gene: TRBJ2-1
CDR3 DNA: TGTGCCACCAGTGAATTCGGTATTGAGCAGTTCTTC
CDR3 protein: CATSEFGIEQFF

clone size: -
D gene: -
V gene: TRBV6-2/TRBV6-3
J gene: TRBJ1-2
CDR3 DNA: TGTGCCAGCAGTGACTCCGGGACTATTTATGGCTACACCTTC
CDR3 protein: CASSDSGTIYGYTF

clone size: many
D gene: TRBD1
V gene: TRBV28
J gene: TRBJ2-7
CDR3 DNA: TGTGCCAGCAGCCCGACAGGGCTCGAGCAGTACTTC
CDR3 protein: CASSPTGLEQYF

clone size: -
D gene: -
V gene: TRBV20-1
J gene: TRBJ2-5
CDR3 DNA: TGCAGTGCGAGAGACAGGGTGGGGGGAGAGACCCAGTACTTC
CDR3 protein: CSARDRVGGETQYF

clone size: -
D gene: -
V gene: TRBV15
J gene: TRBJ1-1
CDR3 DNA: TGTGCCACCAGCTGGGAGGACGTGAACACTGAAGCTTTCTTT
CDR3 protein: CATSWEDVNTEAFF

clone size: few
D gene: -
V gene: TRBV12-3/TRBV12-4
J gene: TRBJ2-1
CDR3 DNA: TGTGCCAGCAGCCAGGGGGGCGCGGGCCCAAAGCAGTTCTTC
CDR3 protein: CASSQGGAGPKQFF

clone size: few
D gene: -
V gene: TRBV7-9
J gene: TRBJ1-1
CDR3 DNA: TGTGCCAGCAGCTTATTTGGACGGCAAGCCGCTGAAGCTTTCTTT
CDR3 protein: CASSLFGRQAAEAFF

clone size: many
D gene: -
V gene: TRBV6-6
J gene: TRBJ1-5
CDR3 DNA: TGTGCCAGCAGCAACCGGGACGGTCGACAGCCCCAGCATTTT
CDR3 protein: CASSNRDGRQPQHF

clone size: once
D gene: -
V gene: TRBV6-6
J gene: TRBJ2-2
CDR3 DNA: TGTGCCAGCAGTTACTCGCAATGGAACACCGGGGAGCTGTTTTTT
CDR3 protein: CASSYSQWNTGELFF

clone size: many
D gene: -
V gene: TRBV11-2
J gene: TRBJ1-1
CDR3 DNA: TGTGCCAGCAGCAGGGATCGGGGGACTGAAGCTTTCTTT
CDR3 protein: CASSRDRGTEAFF

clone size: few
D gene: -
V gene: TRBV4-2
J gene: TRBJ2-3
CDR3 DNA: TGTGCCAGCAGCCAGGACACAGATACGCAGTATTTT
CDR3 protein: CASSQDTDTQYF

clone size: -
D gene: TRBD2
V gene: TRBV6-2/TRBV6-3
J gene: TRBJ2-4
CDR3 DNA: TGTGCCAGCCGACTAGCGGGGGGACCCGGCATTCAGTACTTC
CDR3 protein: CASRLAGGPGIQYF

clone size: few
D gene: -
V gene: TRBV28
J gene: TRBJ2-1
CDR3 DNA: TGTGCCAGCAGTGGACGGAGCGGCCCCTACAATGAGCAGTTCTTC
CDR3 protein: CASSGRSGPYNEQFF

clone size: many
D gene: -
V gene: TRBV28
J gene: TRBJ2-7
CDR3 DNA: TGTGCCAGCAGTATCTCCTACGAGCAGTACTTC
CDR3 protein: CASSISYEQYF

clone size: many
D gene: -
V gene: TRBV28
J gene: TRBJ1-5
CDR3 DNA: TGTGCCAGCAGTTTTGGAACACATAATCAGCCCCAGCATTTT
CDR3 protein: CASSFGTHNQPQHF

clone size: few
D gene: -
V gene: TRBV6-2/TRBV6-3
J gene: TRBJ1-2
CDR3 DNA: TGTGCCAGCAGTTACTTTAGACGGACCTTGGATGGCTACACCTTC
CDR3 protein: CASSYFRRTLDGYTF

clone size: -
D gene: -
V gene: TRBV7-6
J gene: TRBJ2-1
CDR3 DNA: TGTGCCAGCAGCTTAGGATTACCAGGGAGTGGAGTAAATGAGCAGTTCTTC
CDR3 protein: CASSLGLPGSGVNEQFF

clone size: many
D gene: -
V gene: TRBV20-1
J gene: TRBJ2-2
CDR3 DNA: TGCAGTGCTCGCCTCAACCAGGGCGTGCTGTTTTTT
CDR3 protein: CSARLNQGVLFF

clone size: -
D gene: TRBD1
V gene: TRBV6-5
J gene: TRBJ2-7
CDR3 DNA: TGTGCCAGCAGCCGGGACAGGGGGCCCGAGCAGTACTTC
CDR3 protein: CASSRDRGPEQYF

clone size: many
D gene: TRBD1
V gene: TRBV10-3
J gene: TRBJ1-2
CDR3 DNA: TGTGCCATCAGTGTCGGGACAGTTAGGTATGGCTACACCTTC
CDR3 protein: CAISVGTVRYGYTF

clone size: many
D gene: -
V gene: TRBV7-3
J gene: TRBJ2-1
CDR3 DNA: TGTGCCAGCAGCTTCAACAGTGCCGATGAGCAGTTCTTC
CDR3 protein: CASSFNSADEQFF

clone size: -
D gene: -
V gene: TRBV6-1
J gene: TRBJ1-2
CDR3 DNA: TGTGCCAGCAGTGATTGGACTTACACCTTC
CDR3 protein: CASSDWTYTF

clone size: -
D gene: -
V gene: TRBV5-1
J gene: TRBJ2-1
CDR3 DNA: TGCGCCAGCAGCTTGGGGACGCGCGGTGAGCAGTTCTTC
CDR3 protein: CASSLGTRGEQFF

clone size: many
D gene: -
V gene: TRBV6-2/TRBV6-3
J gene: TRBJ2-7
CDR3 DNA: TGTGCCAGCACACGCCGGGACTCCATGTCCTACGAGCAGTACTTC
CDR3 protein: CASTRRDSMSYEQYF

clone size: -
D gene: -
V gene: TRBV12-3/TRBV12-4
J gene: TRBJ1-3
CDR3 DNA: TGTGCCAGCAGTATCGACGGGTCCCTCTCTGGAAACACCATATATTTT
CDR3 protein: CASSIDGSLSGNTIYF

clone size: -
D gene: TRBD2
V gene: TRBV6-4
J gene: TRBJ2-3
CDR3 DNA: TGTGCCAGCAGTGAGAGGGGGACTAGGCCAGATACGCAGTATTTT
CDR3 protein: CASSERGTRPDTQYF

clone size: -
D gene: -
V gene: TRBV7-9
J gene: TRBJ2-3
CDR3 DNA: TGTGCCAGCAGACAACGGAGGGAAACAGGCACAGATACGCAGTATTTT
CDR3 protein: CASRQRRETGTDTQYF

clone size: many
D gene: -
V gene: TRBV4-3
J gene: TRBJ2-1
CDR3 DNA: TGCGCCAGCAGCCAAGAGACAGGACCCCCCCGGGCTGAGCAGTTCTTC
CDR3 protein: CASSQETGPPRAEQFF

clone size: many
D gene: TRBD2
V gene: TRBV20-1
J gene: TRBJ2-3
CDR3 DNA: TGCAGTGCTACCCCTAGCGGGGGGGCAGATACGCAGTATTTT
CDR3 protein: CSATPSGGADTQYF

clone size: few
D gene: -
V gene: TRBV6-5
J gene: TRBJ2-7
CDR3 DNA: TGTGCCAGCAGTTACTCGTCCCGGCAGTACTTC
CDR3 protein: CASSYSSRQYF

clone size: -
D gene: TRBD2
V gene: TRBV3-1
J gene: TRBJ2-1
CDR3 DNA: TGTGCCAGCAGCCCTAGTGCGGGACTAGCGAACAATGAGCAGTTCTTC
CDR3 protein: CASSPSAGLANNEQFF

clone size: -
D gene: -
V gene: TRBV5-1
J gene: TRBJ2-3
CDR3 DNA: TGCGCCAGCAGCCTCGACCCAGGCGATACGCAGTATTTT
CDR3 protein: CASSLDPGDTQYF

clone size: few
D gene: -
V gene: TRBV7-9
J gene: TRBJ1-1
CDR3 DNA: TGTGCCAGCGCTCAACAGGGAGCCGCGAACACTGAAGCTTTCTTT
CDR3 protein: CASAQQGAANTEAFF

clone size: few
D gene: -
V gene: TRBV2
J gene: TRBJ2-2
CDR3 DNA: TGTGCCAGCAGTGAGGCTACCGGGGAGCTGTTTTTT
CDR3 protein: CASSEATGELFF

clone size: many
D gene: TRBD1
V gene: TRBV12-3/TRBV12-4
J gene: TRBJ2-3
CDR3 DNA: TGTGCCAGCAGTTTCGACAGGGAGAGCACAGATACGCAGTATTTT
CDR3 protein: CASSFDRESTDTQYF

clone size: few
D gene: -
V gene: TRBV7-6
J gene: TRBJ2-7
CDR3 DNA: TGTGCCAGCAGCAAAAGGGACAAAGCATACGAGCAGTACTTC
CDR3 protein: CASSKRDKAYEQYF

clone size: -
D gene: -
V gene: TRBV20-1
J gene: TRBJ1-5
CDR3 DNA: TGCAGTGCTAGTCCCGCTGCCCTTAATCAGCCCCAGCATTTT
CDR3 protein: CSASPAALNQPQHF

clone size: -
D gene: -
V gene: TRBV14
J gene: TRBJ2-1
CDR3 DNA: TGTGCCAGCAGCCAAGTGCGGGGAAGGTCGTGGAATGAGCAGTTCTTC
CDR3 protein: CASSQVRGRSWNEQFF

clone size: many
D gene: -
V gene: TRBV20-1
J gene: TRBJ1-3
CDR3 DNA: TGCAGTGCTAGAGATCGCCGAACGACGGGAAACACCATATATTTT
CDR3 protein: CSARDRRTTGNTIYF

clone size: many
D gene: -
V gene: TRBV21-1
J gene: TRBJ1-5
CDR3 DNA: TGTGCCAGCAGCAAATGGGGTCGGGATCAGCCCCAGCATTTT
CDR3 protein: CASSKWGRDQPQHF

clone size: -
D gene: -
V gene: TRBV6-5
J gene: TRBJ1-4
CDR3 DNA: TGTGCCAGCAGTTACTCGTCGGGAGAACGGCGGGAAAAACTGTTTTTT
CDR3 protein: CASSYSSGERREKLFF

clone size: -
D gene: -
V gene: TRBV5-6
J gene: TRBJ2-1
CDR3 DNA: TGTGCCAGCAGCTTTATGGCAGCCAGGGAGCAGTTCTTC
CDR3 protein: CASSFMAAREQFF

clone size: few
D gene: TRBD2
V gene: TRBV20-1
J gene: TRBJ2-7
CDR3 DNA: TGCAGTGCTAGTTCGACTAGCGGGGGGGTGGAGCAGTACTTC
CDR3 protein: CSASSTSGGVEQYF

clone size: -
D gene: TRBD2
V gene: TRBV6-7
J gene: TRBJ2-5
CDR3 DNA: TGTGCCAGCAGTTACCCAGCGGGAATGGAGACCCAGTACTTC
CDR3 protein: CASSYPAGMETQYF

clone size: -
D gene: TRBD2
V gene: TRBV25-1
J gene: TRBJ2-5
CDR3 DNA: TGTGCCAGCAAGGACGGGAGGGGTGGGGAGACCCAGTACTTC
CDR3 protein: CASKDGRGGETQYF

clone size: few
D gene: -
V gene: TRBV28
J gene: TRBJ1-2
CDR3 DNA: TGTGCCAGCAATAACCCGGACAGCCAGCGCTACACCTTC
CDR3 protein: CASNNPDSQRYTF

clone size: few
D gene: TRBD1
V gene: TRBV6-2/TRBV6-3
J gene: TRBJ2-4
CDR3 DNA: TGTGCCAGTGGGGACAGGAGAAACATTCAGTACTTC
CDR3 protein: CASGDRRNIQYF